Following are 20 T cell receptor delta chains from one sample sequenced in a study of Vδ1+ human thymocytes. The study's findings and limits: Thymic TRG and TRD repertoires appeared highly polyclonal, with Gaussian CDR3 length distributions.

The antigens these receptors bind are not known. Sequences come from RNA converted to cDNA by reverse transcription. Multiplex PCR used pooled V-gene forward primers and a constant-region reverse primer to amplify CDR3s. TCRdb reanalyzed the multiplex PCR reads using CATT. The sample comprises about 27,000 delta-chain clones, less than 30% of which are singletons, and roughly 1.4% rests with the top ten. The sample taken for sequencing was Vdelta1+ gamma-delta thymocytes from the thymus. Described subset: FACS-sorted CD3+ TCRalphabeta- TCRVdelta1+ TCRVdelta2- thymocytes. The receptors were sampled from a boy in the first two years of life who had congenital heart surgery.

V usage is TRDV1 and J usage is TRDJ1; possible D gene TRDD3, 6 bases. The CDR3 runs 17 residues. Germline V gives CDR1 TSWWSYY, CDR2 QGS. V was clipped by 5 bases and J by 0 bases, with 19 bases between them. CDR3 nucleotide sequence: TGTGCTCTTGGGCACTCGGTCCTGGGGCATCACACCGATAAACTCATCTTT. It codes for CALGHSVLGHHTDKLIF.

This clone was picked up a small number of times. The V gene is TRDV1, the J gene TRDJ1; maybe TRDD3 (6 bases). The CDR3 sequence is 22 residues long. Between the trimmed V and J ends, which lost 2 bases and 10 bases, there was a span of 41 bases. The V gene's germline CDR1 is TSWWSYY and CDR2 QGS. Here the CDR3 DNA reads TGTGCTCTTGGGGAAAGGGATATATCCCATCGCGTCGGAGTTGGGGGGACCCAAGGACTCATCTTT. Its translation is CALGERDISHRVGVGGTQGLIF.

Notes on this clone: At one end the junction does not follow the germline gene, possibly because of a read error. The rearrangement uses TRDV1 and TRDJ1, with TRDD3 matching over 12 bases. CDR1 is TSWWSYY and CDR2 is QGS in the germline V gene. The CDR3 is 26 residues long. DNA of the CDR3: TGTGCTCTTGGGGATCCCCTACCTACCCGGGGATCTGGGGGATACGCTAGGGGTAAAGCGACCGGTAAACTCATCTTT. Translating gives CALGDPLPTRGSGGYARGKATGKLIF.

The chain combines TRDV1 with TRDJ1, with 9 nucleotides matching TRDD3. The CDR3 runs 21 residues. The germline V gene has CDR1 TSWWSYY and CDR2 QGS. V was pared by 4 bases and J by 7 bases, with 28 bases of the junction left unmatched. This CDR3 reads CALGALPYHGGWDWGTLKLIF. CDR3 DNA: TGTGCTCTTGGGGCACTACCATATCACGGGGGTTGGGACTGGGGGACACTTAAACTCATCTTT.

With respect to this clone: A read error may produce the germline difference seen at one junction end. V gene TRDV1 combines with J gene TRDJ1; tentatively, D is TRDD2 (5 bases). Germline V gene sequence: CDR1 TSWWSYY, CDR2 QGS. The CDR3 extends over 14 amino acids. The CDR3 bases are TGTGCTCTTGGGAGCCCTAGGGCCTTCGATCAACTCATCTTT. This translates into CALGSPRAFDQLIF.

Turning to this clone: Other DNA sequences within the sample encode an identical CDR3. The chain combines TRDV1 with TRDJ1; D is possibly TRDD3 (6 bases). This CDR3 is 17 amino acids long. The V and J ends lost 1 base and 0 bases respectively, with 15 bases between them. The V gene's germline CDR1 is TSWWSYY and CDR2 QGS. The CDR3 is CALGERRGGEHTDKLIF. The CDR3 region has the DNA TGTGCTCTTGGGGAACGTAGGGGGGGGGAACACACCGATAAACTCATCTTT.

A word on this clone: One junction end disagrees with the germline gene, perhaps due to a read error. The same CDR3 can be traced to other DNA sequences in this sample. The chain links TRDV1 to TRDJ1; 7 bases agree with TRDD2. The CDR3 spans 17 residues. Germline CDR1 TSWWSYY, CDR2 QGS. For the CDR3, the DNA is TGCGCTCTTGGGGAGGTGGCCTTCCTTCACAACACCGATAAACTCATCTTT. Protein product: CALGEVAFLHNTDKLIF.

This clone was seen a few times. The chain uses TRDV1 and TRDJ1; weak D call: TRDD3 (6 bases). Germline V gene sequence: CDR1 TSWWSYY, CDR2 QGS. This CDR3 has 18 residues. V lost 3 bases to trimming and J lost 4 bases, with 24 bases between them. CDR3 DNA: TGTGCTCTTGGGGATAATCCCCTACTCCTGGGGAGAGACGATAAACTCATCTTT. The encoded protein is CALGDNPLLLGRDDKLIF.

This clone was picked up a small number of times. The J gene is TRDJ1, the V gene TRDV1, with a tentative D call TRDD2 (5 bases). CDR3 length: 22 residues. V was shortened by 2 bases and J by 0 bases, with 31 bases between the two germline ends. Germline assignment: CDR1 TSWWSYY and CDR2 QGS. Written as DNA, the CDR3 is TGTGCTCTTGGGGAAAGGGGCCTACGGAGGTGGCGCCCAACCCCGTACACCGATAAACTCATCTTT. This codes for CALGERGLRRWRPTPYTDKLIF.

V is TRDV1 and J is TRDJ1, with 9 bases fitting TRDD3. Germline-derived CDR1 and CDR2 are TSWWSYY and QGS. This CDR3 has 27 residues. Trimming cost V 5 bases and J 0 bases; bases outside gene matches: 40. CDR3 DNA sequence: TGTGCTCTTGGGTACCTGGCCTTTGGTCCAAAAAGGCTAGGTACTGGGGGACCCCACACGTACACCGATAAACTCATCTTT. It encodes CALGYLAFGPKRLGTGGPHTYTDKLIF.

A word on this clone: This may arise from a read error, as a much more abundant clone is one base away. The chain links TRDV1 to TRDJ1, with TRDD3 matching over 8 bases. Germline assignment: CDR1 TSWWSYY and CDR2 QGS. Losses at the gene ends were 4 bases for V and 4 bases for J; bases not matched to a gene: 23. CDR3 length: 20 amino acids. The CDR3 DNA is TGTGCTCTTGGGGGAAAATGTTTGGTGGGGGATCAACCCGACAACGATAAACTCATCTTT. It translates to CALGGKCLVGDQPDNDKLIF.

This clone rates as medium-sized. The V call is TRDV1, the J call TRDJ1; D may match TRDD2 or TRDD3 (5 bases each). CDR3 size: 22 residues. Germline CDR1 and CDR2: TSWWSYY and QGS. V was pared by 2 bases and J by 3 bases, with 34 bases between. CDR3 DNA sequence: TGTGCTCTTGGGGAAAACCCGACCCTCCTAAAAAGACTACTGGATTCATCCGATAAACTCATCTTT. As protein: CALGENPTLLKRLLDSSDKLIF.

The chain uses TRDV1 and TRDJ1; the match to TRDD3 covers 11 bases. This CDR3 has 19 residues. The ends lost 0 bases at V and 0 bases at J; junction bases unmatched: 9. Germline V gene sequence: CDR1 TSWWSYY, CDR2 QGS. The CDR3 sequence: CALGELRAGGYRDTDKLIF. CDR3 coding DNA: TGTGCTCTTGGGGAACTACGGGCTGGGGGATACAGGGACACCGATAAACTCATCTTT.

V is TRDV1 and J is TRDJ1; maybe TRDD3 (7 bases). The CDR3 contains 25 residues. Germline assignment: CDR1 TSWWSYY and CDR2 QGS. The germline V and J ends were trimmed by 2 bases and 8 bases, with 48 bases remaining between them. CDR3 sequence reads: CALGEIFSGAFPPVLVDTRRVKLIF. DNA for the CDR3: TGTGCTCTTGGGGAAATCTTTAGTGGGGCCTTCCCACCCGTACTGGTGGATACGCGAAGAGTCAAACTCATCTTT.

The chain is built from TRDV1 and TRDJ1; D call uncertain. Trimming took 0 bases from V and 0 from J, leaving 17 bases between them. CDR1 is TSWWSYY, CDR2 QGS, per germline. CDR3 size: 18 residues. CDR3 sequence reads: CALGELSRLTKYTDKLIF. CDR3 sequence (DNA): TGTGCTCTTGGGGAACTTTCCCGCCTCACTAAATACACCGATAAACTCATCTTT.

The chain recombines TRDV1 with TRDJ1, with 10 bases aligning to TRDD3. J gave up 3 bases and V 6 bases, and 28 bases lay outside the gene matches. The CDR3 length is 22 residues. Germline CDR1 TSWWSYY, CDR2 QGS. The CDR3 loop reads CALGEPGKFPKWGIQGADKLIF. CDR3 nucleotide sequence: TGTGCTCTTGGCGAGCCGGGTAAATTCCCGAAATGGGGGATACAAGGTGCCGATAAACTCATCTTT.

This clone has at least ten counts. The chain joins TRDV1 to TRDJ2, with D tentatively TRDD2 or TRDD3 (5 bases each). The V end was cut by 2 bases, the J end by 3 bases, with 22 bases between. CDR3 length: 19 amino acids. In germline, CDR1 is TSWWSYY, CDR2 QGS. CDR3 amino acids: CALGERTLRNWPMTAQLFF. The DNA of the CDR3 is TGTGCTCTTGGGGAAAGGACCCTACGGAACTGGCCAATGACAGCACAACTCTTCTTT.

This clone was counted between two and nine times. V is TRDV1 and J is TRDJ1; TRDD3 matches 9 bases. The germline V gene encodes CDR1 TSWWSYY and CDR2 QGS. V trimming: 0 bases; J trimming: 0 bases; junction bases outside the gene matches: 8. CDR3 length equals 18 residues. CDR3 region: CALGELRGIPVNTDKLIF. The CDR3 region has the DNA TGTGCTCTTGGGGAACTAAGGGGGATACCCGTCAACACCGATAAACTCATCTTT.

This clone is labeled as medium-sized. This chain connects TRDV1 to TRDJ1, with D perhaps TRDD2 or TRDD3 (7 bases each). Trimming removed 2 bases from V and 0 bases from J, with 37 bases in between. The CDR3 totals 24 residues. Per germline, CDR1 TSWWSYY and CDR2 QGS. The CDR3 protein is CALGELIGDSYAPLLGLYTDKLIF. CDR3 nucleotide sequence: TGTGCTCTTGGGGAATTGATTGGGGATTCCTACGCTCCTCTACTGGGGCTTTACACCGATAAACTCATCTTT.

This chain uses TRDV1 with TRDJ1, with 10 bases identical to TRDD3. The V segment lost 3 bases and the J segment 0 bases; nucleotides outside the gene matches: 10. The CDR3 spans 18 residues. In germline, CDR1 is TSWWSYY, CDR2 QGS. The CDR3 here is CALGDYELGDKDTDKLIF. CDR3 coding DNA: TGTGCTCTTGGGGACTACGAGCTGGGGGATAAGGACACCGATAAACTCATCTTT.